Each of the 24 T cell receptor beta chains below was sequenced from the same sample in a study of cytomegalovirus exposure and HLA in healthy donors. 13 Jbeta primers and 60 Vbeta primers were used for the PCR. Clones were sequenced by immunoSEQ multiplex PCR, and TCRdb holds only the in-frame ones, with some missing. This table holds approximately 110,000 clones, around 70% found once. The sequencing sample was made of PBMCs. These receptors were obtained from a woman in her thirties or forties in good health and CMV-seropositive.

V usage is TRBV5-4 and J usage is TRBJ1-1, with 7 bases that match TRBD1. CDR1 is SGHNT and CDR2 is YYREEE in the germline V gene (reference sequence). Trimming took 3 bases from V and 5 from J; bases not matched to a gene: 10. This CDR3 spans 15 amino acids. The CDR3 nucleotides read TGTGCCAGCAGCTCAGATTCGACAGGGCTAACTGAAGCTTTCTTT. It is translated as CASSSDSTGLTEAFF.

V is TRBV6-5 and J is TRBJ1-1; 7 nucleotides line up with TRBD1. The CDR3 totals 15 residues. Germline V lookup: CDR1 MNHEY, CDR2 SVGAGI. Unmatched junction bases numbered 9, after V lost 4 bases and J lost 4 bases. DNA for the CDR3: TGTGCCAGCAGTTCTTACAGGGGAAGGCTCACTGAAGCTTTCTTT. It translates to CASSSYRGRLTEAFF.

The chain has TRBV7-9 and TRBJ1-5; 9 bases line up with TRBD1. This CDR3 comprises 15 residues. Germline CDR1 reads SEHNR; CDR2 reads FQNEAQ (reference sequence). After removal of 3 bases from V and 9 bases from J, the junction contained 9 bases not matched to a gene. The DNA for the CDR3 is TGTGCCAGCAGCTTTACCGGGACAGGGAATACGCCCCAGCATTTT. Its translation: CASSFTGTGNTPQHF.

In the case of this clone: This CDR3 is also generated by other DNA sequences in the sample. Written as DNA, the CDR3 is TGCGCCAGCAGCAGTCAGGGGGGATCCTACGAGCAGTACTTC. Amino acid sequence: CASSSQGGSYEQYF. This chain connects TRBV5-1 to TRBJ2-7; TRBD1 might be the D (7 bases). V gave up 4 bases and J gave up 1 base, with 12 bases separating them. Germline CDR1 and CDR2: SGHRS and YFSETQ. The CDR3 extends over 14 amino acids.

The genes are TRBV6-1 and TRBJ2-7, with TRBD2 as a possible D gene (5 bases). Germline V gives CDR1 MNHNS, CDR2 SASEGT. The CDR3 runs 15 residues. The V and J ends lost 1 base and 5 bases respectively, with 15 bases between them. The CDR3 reads CASSEGPGSYDEQYF. CDR3 DNA sequence: TGTGCCAGCAGTGAAGGGCCTGGGAGCTACGACGAGCAGTACTTC.

The chain combines TRBV5-1 with TRBJ1-2, with TRBD1 matching 9 bases. Germline CDR1 SGHRS, CDR2 YFSETQ. V was clipped by 2 bases and J by 3 bases; unmatched bases: 2. This CDR3 spans 14 amino acids. This CDR3 reads CASSFTGGDYGYTF. CDR3 coding DNA: TGCGCCAGCAGCTTCACAGGGGGCGACTATGGCTACACCTTC. Together with reference TRBV5-1 and TRBJ1-2, the CDR3 gives the full variable domain: KAGVTQTPRYLIKTRGQQVTLSCSPISGHRSVSWYQQTPGQGLQFLFEYFSETQRNKGNFPGRFSGRQFSNSRSEMNVSTLELGDSALYLCASSFTGGDYGYTFGSGTRLTVV.

The chain links TRBV9 to TRBJ1-1; D not certain. The CDR3 consists of 13 residues. Germline CDR1 is SGDLS and CDR2 is YYNGEE. V was cut by 3 bases and J by 4 bases, with 10 bases left in between. The CDR3 bases are TGTGCCAGCAGCGGCCCTTCGGGCACTGAAGCTTTCTTT. Amino acids: CASSGPSGTEAFF.

V and J are TRBV28 and TRBJ1-4; D ambiguous. CDR3 length: 13 amino acids. The V and J ends lost 3 bases and 6 bases respectively, with 8 bases between them. Germline CDR1 reads MDHEN; CDR2 reads SYDVKM. The CDR3 is CASSLGQDEKLFF. The CDR3 DNA is TGTGCCAGCAGTTTGGGCCAGGATGAAAAACTGTTTTTT.

This chain uses TRBV7-9 with TRBJ2-5; 11 bases match TRBD1. The V gene end was trimmed by 6 bases and the J gene end by 2 bases; junction bases not matched to a gene: 5. Germline V lookup: CDR1 SEHNR, CDR2 FQNEAQ (reference sequence). CDR3 size: 15 residues. The CDR3 DNA reads TGTGCCAGCAGTACCGGGACAGGGGGACAAGAGACCCAGTACTTC. This translates into CASSTGTGGQETQYF.

The CDR3 here is CAIRISGGPYEQYF. The CDR3 DNA reads as TGTGCCATCAGGATTAGCGGGGGCCCCTACGAGCAGTACTTC. The chain employs TRBV10-3 and TRBJ2-7; 9 nucleotides line up with TRBD2. The V segment lost 6 bases and the J segment 2 bases; nucleotides outside the gene matches: 5. This CDR3 is built from 14 residues. Germline CDR1 ENHRY, CDR2 SYGVKD.

The chain links TRBV18 to TRBJ1-1; 9 nucleotides align to TRBD1. The CDR3 sequence is 14 residues long. The J segment lost 8 bases and the V segment lost 6 bases, leaving 10 bases of the junction unmatched. Germline V gives CDR1 KGHSH, CDR2 LQKENI. CDR3 DNA: TGTGCCAGCTCGTGGGACAGGGCTCCCGGGGAAGCTTTCTTT. This encodes CASSWDRAPGEAFF.

The gene calls are TRBV15 and TRBJ2-7, with D maybe TRBD2 (5 bases). V lost 1 base and J 6 bases, leaving 13 bases between the germline ends. Germline CDR1 is LNHNV and CDR2 is YYDKDF (reference sequence). The CDR3 length is 14 residues. DNA for the CDR3: TGTGCCACCAGCAGAGGGGTCGAGGGCCCCGAGCAGTACTTC. Translated, it gives CATSRGVEGPEQYF.

CDR3 residues: CASSLQGREQYF. The CDR3 coding sequence is TGCGCCAGCAGCCTGCAGGGTAGGGAGCAGTACTTC. The gene calls are TRBV5-1 and TRBJ2-7; a weak D match, TRBD1 (5 bases). The CDR3 contains 12 residues. Germline CDR1 is SGHRS and CDR2 is YFSETQ. The V end lost 4 bases, the J end lost 7 bases, and 12 bases lay between the germline ends.

This rearrangement joins TRBV27 to TRBJ1-1; a weak D match, TRBD1 (6 bases). V was pared by 2 bases and J by 3 bases, with 10 bases between. Germline values: CDR1 MNHEY, CDR2 SMNVEV (reference sequence). This CDR3 spans 14 amino acids. CDR3 residues: CASSLTGLYTEAFF. CDR3 DNA: TGTGCCAGCAGTTTAACAGGGTTGTACACTGAAGCTTTCTTT.

V gene TRBV7-8 combines with J gene TRBJ2-2; TRBD2 is a possible D gene (7 bases). Germline-derived CDR1 and CDR2 are SGHVS and FQNEAQ. The ends were cut back, 0 bases at V and 0 bases at J, with 11 bases in the middle. The CDR3 has 17 residues. This CDR3 reads CASSLARGAPNTGELFF. CDR3 coding DNA: TGTGCCAGCAGCTTAGCTCGGGGGGCACCGAACACCGGGGAGCTGTTTTTT. Full variable domain (remainder filled in from reference TRBV7-8 and TRBJ2-2): GAGVSQSPRYKVAKRGQDVALRCDPISGHVSLFWYQQALGQGPEFLTYFQNEAQLDKSGLPSDRFFAERPEGSVSTLKIQRTQQEDSAVYLCASSLARGAPNTGELFFGEGSRLTVL.

The gene calls are TRBV7-9 and TRBJ1-1; 10 nucleotides agree with TRBD1. Trimming cost V 4 bases and J 5 bases; bases outside gene matches: 13. This CDR3 has 17 amino acids. In germline, CDR1 is SEHNR, CDR2 FQNEAQ (reference sequence). The DNA for the CDR3 is TGTGCCAGCAGCTCGCTAAGGGACAGGGGAAGAGGAACTGAAGCTTTCTTT. Protein: CASSSLRDRGRGTEAFF.

The V and J genes are TRBV5-8 and TRBJ2-1; 7 bases agree with TRBD1. The CDR3 has 16 residues. Per germline, CDR1 SGHTS and CDR2 YDEGEE. Trimming took 6 bases from V and 0 from J; bases not matched to a gene: 9. Here the CDR3 DNA reads TGTGCCAGCACCTTACAGGGGACGAGCTCCTACAATGAGCAGTTCTTC. Translated: CASTLQGTSSYNEQFF. The full variable domain, completed using reference TRBV5-8 and TRBJ2-1, is EAGVTQSPTHLIKTRGQQATLRCSPISGHTSVYWYQQALGLGLQFLLWYDEGEERNRGNFPPRFSGRQFPNYSSELNVNALELEDSALYLCASTLQGTSSYNEQFFGPGTRLTVL.

J is TRBJ2-5 and V is TRBV5-1; tentatively, D is TRBD2 (6 bases). Trimming removed 1 base at V and 2 bases at J, with 12 bases between. Germline-derived CDR1 and CDR2 are SGHRS and YFSETQ. CDR3 length equals 15 residues. CDR3 in amino acids: CASSLRYGTQETQYF. Written as DNA, the CDR3 is TGCGCCAGCAGCTTGCGTTACGGGACTCAAGAGACCCAGTACTTC.

The chain carries TRBV7-3 and TRBJ2-3; no definite D call. With 2 bases removed from V and 4 bases from J, the gap between germline ends came to 7 bases. The CDR3 covers 13 residues. Germline CDR1 is SGHTA and CDR2 is FQGTGA. CDR3 nucleotide sequence: TGTGCCAGCAGCTTAGAACCGGCAGATACGCAGTATTTT. It encodes CASSLEPADTQYF.

This clone was counted once. The chain combines TRBV19 with TRBJ2-5; possibly TRBD2 for D (6 bases). The germline gives CDR1 LNHDA, CDR2 SQIVND (reference sequence). The CDR3 is 12 amino acids. V lost 3 bases and J lost 4, with 6 bases in between. The CDR3 DNA reads as TGTGCCAGTAGTATGGGAGGAGAGACCCAGTACTTC. Its translation: CASSMGGETQYF.

This clone was found once. The identical CDR3 is also encoded by other nucleotide sequences in the sample. The gene calls are TRBV2 and TRBJ2-3, with TRBD2 matching over 12 bases. Germline V gene data show CDR1 as SNHLY and CDR2 as FYNNEI. With V trimmed by 5 bases and J by 4 bases, 4 bases remained unmatched. The CDR3 contains 15 residues. The CDR3 DNA sequence: TGTGCCAGCAGTCCGACTAGCGGGGGCGCAGATACGCAGTATTTT. The encoded protein is CASSPTSGGADTQYF.

In this sample, this clone turned up a few times. This chain connects TRBV4-3 to TRBJ1-2; D gene ambiguous. Trimming shortened V by 4 bases and J by 2 bases, and 14 bases separated the two germline ends. The CDR3 is 15 residues long. The germline V gene encodes CDR1 LGHNA and CDR2 YSLEER. The chain's CDR3 is CASSLADSPNYGYTF. Here the CDR3 DNA reads TGCGCCAGCAGCCTTGCCGACTCTCCCAACTATGGCTACACCTTC.

In its sample, this clone was seen once. J is TRBJ1-1 and V is TRBV6-6; tentative D call: TRBD1 (5 bases). V was trimmed by 5 bases and J by 2 bases, leaving 9 bases between them. This CDR3 is 13 amino acids long. Germline V gives CDR1 MNHNY, CDR2 SVGAGI (reference sequence). The CDR3 nucleotides read TGTGCCAGCAGTCTGACAGATAACACTGAAGCTTTCTTT. This codes for CASSLTDNTEAFF.

This clone was observed a few times. The chain is built from TRBV5-8 and TRBJ1-2; 8 bases match TRBD1. CDR1 and CDR2 from the germline V gene are SGHTS and YDEGEE. This CDR3 comprises 13 residues. Losses at the gene ends were 8 bases for V and 8 bases for J; bases not matched to a gene: 11. CDR3 region: CASRDRRKEGYTF. The CDR3 DNA reads TGTGCCAGTCGGGACAGGAGGAAGGAAGGCTACACCTTC.